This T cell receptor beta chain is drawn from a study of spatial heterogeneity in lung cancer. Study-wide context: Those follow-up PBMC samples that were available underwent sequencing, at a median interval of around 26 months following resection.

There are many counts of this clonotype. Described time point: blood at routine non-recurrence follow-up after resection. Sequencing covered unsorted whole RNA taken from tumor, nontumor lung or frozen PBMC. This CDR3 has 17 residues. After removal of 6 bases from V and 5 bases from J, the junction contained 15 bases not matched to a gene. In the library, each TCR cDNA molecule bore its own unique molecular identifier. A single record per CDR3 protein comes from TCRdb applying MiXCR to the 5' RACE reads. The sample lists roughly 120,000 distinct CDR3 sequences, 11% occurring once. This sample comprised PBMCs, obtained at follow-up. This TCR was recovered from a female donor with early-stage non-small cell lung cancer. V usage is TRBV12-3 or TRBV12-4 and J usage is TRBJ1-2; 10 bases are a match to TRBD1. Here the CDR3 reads CASSKWGQGHSSYGYTF. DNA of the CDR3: TGTGCCAGCAGCAAGTGGGGACAGGGGCATTCAAGTTATGGCTACACCTTC.